This TCR beta chain appears in the sequencing data of a study of CD8 T cells in ankylosing spondylitis. General observations from the study: Past research had described some motif variants in reactive arthritis synovial fluid and blood. Characteristic, it appeared, of ankylosing spondylitis blood was a TCR beta motif of 7 or 8 highly homologous variants.

This clonotype turned up a few times. What it binds is unknown. CDR3 length: 16 residues. J lost 5 bases, V lost 5 bases, and 13 bases had no gene match. From the 5' RACE reads, TCRdb called clonotypes with MiXCR, one entry per CDR3 protein. Of 220,000 or so distinct CDR3 sequences in the sample, approximately 16% were seen once. The rearrangement uses TRBV12-3 or TRBV12-4 and TRBJ2-5; 8 positions agree with TRBD1. Material: blood, either unsorted or a sorted T cell fraction (not recorded which). This receptor was taken from a male donor with ankylosing spondylitis. The CDR3 DNA follows: TGTGCCAGCAGTAAGACAGGGGACCCTAAGGAGGAGACCCAGTACTTC. Its protein is CASSKTGDPKEETQYF.